Given below is one TCR beta chain in context. The data were taken from a study of shared clonotypes between healthy human individuals. Libraries were prepared by immunoSEQ multiplex PCR; TCRdb keeps only in-frame clonotypes and omits some of them. The sample includes about 2.4 million clones, roughly 93% of them seen just once. This CDR3 is 17 amino acids long. Looked up from germline, CDR1 is ENHRY and CDR2 is SYGVKD. V was pared by 0 bases and J by 5 bases, with 11 bases of the junction left unmatched. This sequence joins TRBV10-3 and TRBJ2-5; 8 bases are shared with TRBD2. Material: naive CD4+ T cells from PBMCs. Subset specified: CD45RA+ positively selected. This receptor was obtained from a man between 18 and 35 years old in good health. Some clones in this sample may be carry-over from other donors' samples. The CDR3 DNA reads as TGTGCCATCAGTGAGTCGAGGAGCGGGAGTTCGGGTGAGACCCAGTACTTC. This gives the protein CAISESRSGSSGETQYF.